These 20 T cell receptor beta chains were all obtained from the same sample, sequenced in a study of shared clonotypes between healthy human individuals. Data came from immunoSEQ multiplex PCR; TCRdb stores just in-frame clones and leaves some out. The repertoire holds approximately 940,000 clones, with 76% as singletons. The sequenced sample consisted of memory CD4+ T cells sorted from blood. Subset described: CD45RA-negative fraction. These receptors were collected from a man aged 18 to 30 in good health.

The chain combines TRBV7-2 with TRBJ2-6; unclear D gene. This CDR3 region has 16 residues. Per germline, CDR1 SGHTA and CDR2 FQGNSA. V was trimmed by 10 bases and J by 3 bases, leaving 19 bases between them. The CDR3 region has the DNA TGTGCCATCAATTCCGCGATTGGGTTTGGGGCCAACGTCCTGACTTTC. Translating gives CAINSAIGFGANVLTF.

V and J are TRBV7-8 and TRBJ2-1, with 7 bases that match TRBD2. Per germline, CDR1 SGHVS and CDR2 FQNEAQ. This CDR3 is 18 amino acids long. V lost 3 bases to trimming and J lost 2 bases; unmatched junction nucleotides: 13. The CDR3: CASSFPAHTGLTYNEQFF. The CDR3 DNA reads TGTGCCAGCAGCTTTCCCGCCCATACGGGACTAACCTACAATGAGCAGTTCTTC.

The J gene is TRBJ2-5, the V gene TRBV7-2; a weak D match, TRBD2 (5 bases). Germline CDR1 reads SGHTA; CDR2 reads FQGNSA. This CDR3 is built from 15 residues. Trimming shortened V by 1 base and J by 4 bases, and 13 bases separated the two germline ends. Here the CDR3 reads CASSLGGRPSETQYF. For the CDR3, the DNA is TGTGCCAGCAGCTTAGGCGGGCGACCCTCAGAGACCCAGTACTTC.

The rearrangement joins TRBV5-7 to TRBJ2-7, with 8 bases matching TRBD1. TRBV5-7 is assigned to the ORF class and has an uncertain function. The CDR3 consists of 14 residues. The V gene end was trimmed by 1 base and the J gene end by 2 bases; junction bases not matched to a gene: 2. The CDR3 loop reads CASSLWDRTYEQYF. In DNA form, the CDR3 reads TGTGCCAGCAGCTTGTGGGACAGGACCTACGAGCAGTACTTC.

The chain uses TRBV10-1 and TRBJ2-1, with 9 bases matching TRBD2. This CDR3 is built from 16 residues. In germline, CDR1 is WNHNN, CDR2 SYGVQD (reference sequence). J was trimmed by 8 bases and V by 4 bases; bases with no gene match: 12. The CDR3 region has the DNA TGCGCCAGCAGTGTAGGTAGCGGGAGTAGATCCCATGAGCAGTTCTTC. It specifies CASSVGSGSRSHEQFF.

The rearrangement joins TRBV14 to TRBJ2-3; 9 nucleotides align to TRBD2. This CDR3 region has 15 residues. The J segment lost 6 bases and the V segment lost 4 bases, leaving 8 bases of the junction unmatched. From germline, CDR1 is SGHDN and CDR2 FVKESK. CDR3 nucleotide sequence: TGTGCCAGCAGCCCGATGACTAGCGGAGGGGATACGCAGTATTTT. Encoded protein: CASSPMTSGGDTQYF. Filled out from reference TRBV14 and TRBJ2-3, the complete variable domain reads EAGVTQFPSHSVIEKGQTVTLRCDPISGHDNLYWYRRVMGKEIKFLLHFVKESKQDESGMPNNRFLAERTGGTYSTLKVQPAELEDSGVYFCASSPMTSGGDTQYFGPGTRLTVL.

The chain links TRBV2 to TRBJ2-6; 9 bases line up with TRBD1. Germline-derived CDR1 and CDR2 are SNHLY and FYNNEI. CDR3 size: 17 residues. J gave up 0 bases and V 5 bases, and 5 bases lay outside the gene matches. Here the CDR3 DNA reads TGTGCCAGCAGTCAACAGGGGGCAGGCTCTGGGGCCAACGTCCTGACTTTC. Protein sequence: CASSQQGAGSGANVLTF. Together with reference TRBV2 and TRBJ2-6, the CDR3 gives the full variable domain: EPEVTQTPSHQVTQMGQEVILRCVPISNHLYFYWYRQILGQKVEFLVSFYNNEISEKSEIFDDQFSVERPDGSNFTLKIRSTKLEDSAMYFCASSQQGAGSGANVLTFGAGSRLTVL.

In DNA form, the CDR3 reads TGTGCCAGCAGTTTTCCCCCCCCCGCGCGTGGCTACACCTTC. Its protein is CASSFPPPARGYTF. The chain links TRBV28 to TRBJ1-2; D unresolved. Germline lookup yields CDR1 MDHEN and CDR2 SYDVKM. V was cut by 3 bases and J by 7 bases, with 15 bases left in between. The CDR3 sequence is 14 residues long.

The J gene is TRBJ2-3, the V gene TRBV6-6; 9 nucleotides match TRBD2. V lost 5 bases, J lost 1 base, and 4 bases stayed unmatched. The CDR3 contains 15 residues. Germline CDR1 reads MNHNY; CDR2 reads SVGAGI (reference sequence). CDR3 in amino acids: CASSRGGAGTDTQYF. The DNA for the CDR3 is TGTGCCAGCAGTCGCGGGGGGGCCGGCACAGATACGCAGTATTTT.

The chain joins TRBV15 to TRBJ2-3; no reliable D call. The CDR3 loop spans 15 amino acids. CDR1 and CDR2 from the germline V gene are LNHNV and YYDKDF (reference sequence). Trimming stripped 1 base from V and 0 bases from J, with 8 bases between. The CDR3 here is CATSRVGISTDTQYF. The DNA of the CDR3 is TGTGCCACCAGCAGAGTGGGCATCAGCACAGATACGCAGTATTTT.

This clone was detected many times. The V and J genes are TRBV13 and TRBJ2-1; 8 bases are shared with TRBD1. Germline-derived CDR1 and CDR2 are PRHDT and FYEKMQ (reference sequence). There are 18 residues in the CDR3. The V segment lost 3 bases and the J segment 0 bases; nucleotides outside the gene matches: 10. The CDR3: CASSFPYSGGASYNEQFF. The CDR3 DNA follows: TGTGCCAGCAGCTTCCCCTATTCAGGGGGCGCCTCCTACAATGAGCAGTTCTTC.

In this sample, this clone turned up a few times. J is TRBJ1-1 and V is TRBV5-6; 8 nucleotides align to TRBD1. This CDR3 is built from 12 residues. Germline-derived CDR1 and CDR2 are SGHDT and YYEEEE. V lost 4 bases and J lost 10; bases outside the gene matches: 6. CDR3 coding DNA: TGTGCCAGCAGCCTGACAGGGGATGGAGCTTTCTTT. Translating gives CASSLTGDGAFF.

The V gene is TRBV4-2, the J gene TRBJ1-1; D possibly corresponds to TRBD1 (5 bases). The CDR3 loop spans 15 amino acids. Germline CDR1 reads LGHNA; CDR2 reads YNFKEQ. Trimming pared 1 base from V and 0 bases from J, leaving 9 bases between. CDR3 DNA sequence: TGTGCCAGCAGCCAAGGCAGGGCCATGAACACTGAAGCTTTCTTT. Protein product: CASSQGRAMNTEAFF.

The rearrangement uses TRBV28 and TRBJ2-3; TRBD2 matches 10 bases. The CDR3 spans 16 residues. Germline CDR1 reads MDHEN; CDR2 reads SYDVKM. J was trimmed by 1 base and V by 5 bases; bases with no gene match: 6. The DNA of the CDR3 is TGTGCCAGCAGTCCGTCCGGGACTAGCGGCACAGATACGCAGTATTTT. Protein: CASSPSGTSGTDTQYF.

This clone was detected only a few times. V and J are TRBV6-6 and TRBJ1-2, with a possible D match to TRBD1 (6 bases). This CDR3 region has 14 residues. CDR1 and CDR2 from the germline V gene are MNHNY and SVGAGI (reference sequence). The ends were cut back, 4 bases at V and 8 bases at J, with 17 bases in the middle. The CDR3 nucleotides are TGTGCCAGCAGTTCCCCGGACAGTCCGGGGGGCTACACCTTC. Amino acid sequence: CASSSPDSPGGYTF.

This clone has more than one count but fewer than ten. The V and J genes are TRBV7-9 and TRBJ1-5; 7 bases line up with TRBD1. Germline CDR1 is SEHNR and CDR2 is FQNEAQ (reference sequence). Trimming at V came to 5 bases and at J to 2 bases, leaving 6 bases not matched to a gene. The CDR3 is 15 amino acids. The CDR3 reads CASSGRGLGNQPQHF. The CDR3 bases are TGTGCCAGCAGCGGAAGGGGGCTAGGCAATCAGCCCCAGCATTTT. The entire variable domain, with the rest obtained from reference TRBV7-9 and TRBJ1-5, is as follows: DTGVSQNPRHKITKRGQNVTFRCDPISEHNRLYWYRQTLGQGPEFLTYFQNEAQLEKSRLLSDRFSAERPKGSFSTLEIQRTEQGDSAMYLCASSGRGLGNQPQHFGDGTRLSIL.

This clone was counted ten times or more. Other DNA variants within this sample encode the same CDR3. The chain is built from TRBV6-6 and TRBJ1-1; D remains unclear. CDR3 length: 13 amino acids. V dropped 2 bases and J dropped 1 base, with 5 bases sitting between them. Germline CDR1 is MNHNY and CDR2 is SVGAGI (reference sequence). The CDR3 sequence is CASSYPTNTEAFF. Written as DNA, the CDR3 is TGTGCCAGCAGTTACCCGACGAACACTGAAGCTTTCTTT.

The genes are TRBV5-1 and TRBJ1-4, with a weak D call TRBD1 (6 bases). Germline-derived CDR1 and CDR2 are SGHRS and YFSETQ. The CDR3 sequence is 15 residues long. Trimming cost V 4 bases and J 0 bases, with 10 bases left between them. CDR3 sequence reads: CASSPDRPTNEKLFF. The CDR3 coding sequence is TGCGCCAGCAGCCCGGACAGACCAACTAATGAAAAACTGTTTTTT.

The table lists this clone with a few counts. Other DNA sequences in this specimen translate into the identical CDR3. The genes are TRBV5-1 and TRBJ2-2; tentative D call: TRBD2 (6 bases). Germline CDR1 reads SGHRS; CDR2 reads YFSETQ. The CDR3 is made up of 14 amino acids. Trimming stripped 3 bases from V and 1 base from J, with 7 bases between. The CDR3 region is CASSSGLNTGELFF. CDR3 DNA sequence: TGCGCCAGCAGCTCGGGACTGAACACCGGGGAGCTGTTTTTT.

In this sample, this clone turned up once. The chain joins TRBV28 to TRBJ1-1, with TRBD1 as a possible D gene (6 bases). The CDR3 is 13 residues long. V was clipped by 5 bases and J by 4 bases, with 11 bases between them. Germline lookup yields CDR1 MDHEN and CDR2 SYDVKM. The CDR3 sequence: CASSQGGGTEAFF. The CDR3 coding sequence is TGTGCCAGCAGTCAAGGGGGTGGCACTGAAGCTTTCTTT.